Listed below are T cell receptor beta chains from one sample, sequenced in a study of human thymus T cells. Generated by immunoSEQ multiplex PCR, the TCRdb table keeps only in-frame clones and is missing some. The sample includes about 78,000 clones, around 96% of them seen just once. The source material was thymus tissue. All receptors come from a boy younger than two with a congenital heart defect but otherwise immunologically healthy. CDR3s include the opening cysteine and the closing phenylalanine or tryptophan. A D gene is named only where the DNA matches it firmly. Clone sizes are given selectively: once, few, many, or a class where the clone is expanded.

V gene	J gene	clone size	D gene	CDR3 DNA	CDR3 protein
TRBV7-9	TRBJ2-4	-	-	TGTGCCAGCAGCTTAGAACCCCTCCTCCTAGCCAAAAACATTCAGTACTTC	CASSLEPLLLAKNIQYF
TRBV11-2	TRBJ1-1	-	TRBD1	TGTGCCAGCAGCTTCGGGACAGGGATCCCGAACACTGAAGCTTTCTTT	CASSFGTGIPNTEAFF
TRBV15	TRBJ1-6	-	-	TGTGCCACCAGCAGAGTGGCAGGGGTGGATTCACCCCTCCACTTT	CATSRVAGVDSPLHF
TRBV5-4	TRBJ1-3	once	-	TGTGCCAGCAGCTTGGGTACCAGGGGCTCTGGAAACACCATATATTTT	CASSLGTRGSGNTIYF
TRBV14	TRBJ1-2	-	TRBD1	TGTGCCAGCAGCCCCCGGGACAGGTTCTTAGGCTACACCTTC	CASSPRDRFLGYTF
TRBV9	TRBJ1-2	-	-	TGTGCCAGCAGCGTAGGGCTTGCTTCAAACTATGGCTACACCTTC	CASSVGLASNYGYTF
TRBV7-9	TRBJ2-3	-	-	TGTGCCAGCAGATGCTCGGACGGCTCGAGCACAGATACGCAGTATTTT	CASRCSDGSSTDTQYF
TRBV25-1	TRBJ2-6	-	-	TGTGCCAGCAGTGAATACCTATCCGGGGTCTCTGGGGCCAACGTCCTGACTTTC	CASSEYLSGVSGANVLTF
TRBV4-2	TRBJ2-3	-	-	TGTGCCAGCAGCCAAGATTGGGCAGCTTCCCCCCCGGCGTCCAGCTATACTAGCACAGATACGCAGTATTTT	CASSQDWAASPPASSYTSTDTQYF
TRBV16	TRBJ1-1	-	-	TGTGCCAGCAGCCAATCTTCTAACAGAGGGAACACTGAAGCTTTCTTT	CASSQSSNRGNTEAFF
TRBV29-1	TRBJ1-5	-	-	TGCAGCGTCGGGGATAGCAATCAGCCCCAGCATTTT	CSVGDSNQPQHF
TRBV2	TRBJ1-5	-	TRBD1	TGTGCCAGCAGAAACGACAGGGGTAGCAATCAGCCCCAGCATTTT	CASRNDRGSNQPQHF
TRBV7-2	TRBJ1-2	-	-	TGTGCCAGCAGCTTAGACATCAGGGGAAATAGTAGCGGCTACACCTTC	CASSLDIRGNSSGYTF
TRBV19	TRBJ2-7	-	TRBD2	TGTGCCAGCGGGAAGGCGGGGGGAACCTACGAGCAGTACTTC	CASGKAGGTYEQYF
TRBV11-3	TRBJ2-5	once	TRBD1	TGTGCCAGCAGCCTCGTGCGGGACAGGGGAAGGGGCCAGTACTTC	CASSLVRDRGRGQYF
TRBV27	TRBJ2-2	-	-	TGTGCCAGCAGTTCAATCAGTCACCCCACCGGGGAGCTGTTTTTT	CASSSISHPTGELFF
TRBV29-1	TRBJ2-2	-	-	TGCAGCGTCACCAAGAACACCGGGGAGCTGTTTTTT	CSVTKNTGELFF
TRBV27	TRBJ2-5	-	TRBD2	TGTGCCAGCAGTTTGGGGACTAGCGGGGACCAAAGAGAGACCCAGTACTTC	CASSLGTSGDQRETQYF
TRBV2	TRBJ2-1	-	-	TGTGCCAGCAGTGACGGGGTCGGGGGTATCTGCTCCTACAATGAGCAGTTCTTC	CASSDGVGGICSYNEQFF
TRBV18	TRBJ1-1	once	-	TGTGCCAGCTCCACGAGGAAAGCTGAAGCTTTCTTT	CASSTRKAEAFF